The clone carrying this T cell receptor beta chain has only a few counts. Its antigen is currently unknown. TCRdb itself ran the 5' RACE reads through MiXCR, one entry per CDR3 protein. The sample records a few hundred thousand distinct CDR3 sequences, roughly 22% being singletons. The sample belongs to a study of T-cell memory formation after mild COVID-19. Study as a whole: TCR clusters were largely donor specific. Study-wide findings and caveats: CD4+ contracting clones were found mainly in CM and EM, and CD8+ ones in EMRA. Whereas later expanders leaned CD4+, clones contracting day 15 to 85 showed a balanced CD4/CD8 makeup.

Trimming removed 0 bases from V and 3 bases from J, with 22 bases in between. Germline CDR1 reads SGDLS; CDR2 reads YYNGEE. This CDR3 is built from 19 residues. This chain connects TRBV9 to TRBJ1-3; D unclear. Sample: PBMCs or a T cell subset sorted from them (not recorded which). This clonotype was obtained from an adult woman who had mild COVID-19 (a few samples of this study predate the infection). Cell type and time point are not known. CDR3 coding DNA: TGTGCCAGCAGCGTAGTCCCTGCTGGTTCCCCGCTCTATGGAAACACCATATATTTT. This codes for CASSVVPAGSPLYGNTIYF.